The entry that follows covers one TCR beta chain sequence. Its antigen specificity is not known. Base quality data are lacking; no much larger clone is found one base away. This specimen comes from a study of beta chain features in type 1 diabetes (dated 2018 in TCRdb). About the investigation overall: No differences in mean age, gender distribution, total cell number or subset yield were found between patients and healthy donors. In the study, recently diagnosed type 1 diabetes patients and matched healthy donors were compared on the TCRB repertoires of their sorted circulating CD4+ T cell subsets. A total of roughly 100,000,000 sorted cells were examined across all samples, and the number of cells per subset was strongly correlated with RNA yield. Whereas all 28 donors provided naive and central memory subsets, regulatory and stem cell-like memory subsets were isolated from just 8 patients and roughly 8 healthy donors. On the study overall, not on this receptor specifically: The naive, central memory and regulatory TCRB repertoires appeared to resemble one another more closely among patients than among healthy donors. Because cDNA was sequenced instead of genomic DNA, activated cells with high expression could be over-represented, although the groups did not differ in activation or CD3 levels. Because the HLA sub-analyses included only small numbers of individuals, any influence of HLA type on TCRB rearrangement was left unresolved. In all four CD4+ subsets, TCRB CDR3 length was moderately but significantly shorter in type 1 diabetes patients. Patients with type 1 diabetes made fewer insertions and deleted more nucleotides at VDJ recombination sites, implying thymic rearrangement abnormalities. PCR might favor shorter templates, but patient and control samples were amplified and corrected together, so any skew would affect both groups equally.

The entire isolated RNA was reverse transcribed using the High Capacity cDNA Reverse Transcription Kit, and thus expressed TCRB transcripts were sequenced. Naive, central memory and regulatory T cell samples underwent deep immunoSEQ sequencing, averaging around 4 million total reads per sample. After sorted cells were lysed in RLT buffer, RNA was extracted with DNase-treated RNeasy Micro or Mini kits, with the choice depending on cell number. Each cell subset was processed separately to prevent cross-contamination, with patient and healthy donor samples processed together. TCRB sequences were amplified from cDNA with the immunoSEQ multiplex PCR, producing 87-bp fragments spanning the CDR3 region. Sequencing of the amplicons was performed on the Illumina HiSeq platform. The original pipeline was this. PCR bias was computationally corrected using synthetic template baselines, reads within Hamming distance 2 were collapsed, and singletons that could not be merged were discarded. Reads were aligned to IMGT to assign V, D and J genes, CDR3 length, and insertions or deletions at six rearrangement sites. Clonotype counts were normalized to sorted cell number within each subset before computing true diversity and Gini coefficients with the tcR R package. The overlap coefficient, calculated on TCRB nucleotide sequences, was used to measure repertoire sharing. As a proxy for the pre-selection repertoire, out-of-frame TCRB sequences from naive cells were analyzed. Entries here come from immuneACCESS through TCRdb and include only in-frame sequences with V and J called. Some clones fail to appear in such tables; in the studies checked, an unresolved V gene covers under half of the shortfall, and the cause of the remainder is unknown. Clone size and the V and J calls come from that table; the DNA yielded D and trimming. This sample holds fewer than 650,000 clones; roughly a sixth were observed only once. Under 0.095% of the sample comes from the top ten.

A single peripheral blood draw of approximately 0.11 L on average was collected from each donor into heparinised tubes. A BD FACSAria II and a panel including CD45RO, CCR7, CD25, CD127, CD95 and CD27 were used to sort naive, central memory, regulatory and stem cell-like memory CD4+ T cells. Every sorted population had a purity above 95%. PBMCs were separated immediately by Lymphoprep density gradient centrifugation and were stained directly, without being cultured. So that batch effects would be minimized, each experiment stained and sorted samples in pairs, pairing one healthy donor with one patient. The receptor was isolated from a man younger than 35 in good health. What was sequenced was naive CD4+ T cells from blood. Taken with the paper, the label for cell subset or site translates to: true naive CD4+ T cells.

The CDR3 in this case is CAISESAGPYGYTF. The bases read TGTGCCATCAGTGAGTCCGCCGGCCCCTATGGCTACACCTTC. The chain is made from TRBV10-3 and TRBJ1-2; the D gene assignment is ambiguous. V is cut by 0 bases and J by 4 bases, and the space between the germline ends is 9 bases. The germline V gene specifies ENHRY as CDR1 and SYGVKD as CDR2. The CDR3 goes from the cysteine to the phenylalanine over 14 residues. Here the CDR3 DNA is all that survives: 42 bases in frame from base 1.